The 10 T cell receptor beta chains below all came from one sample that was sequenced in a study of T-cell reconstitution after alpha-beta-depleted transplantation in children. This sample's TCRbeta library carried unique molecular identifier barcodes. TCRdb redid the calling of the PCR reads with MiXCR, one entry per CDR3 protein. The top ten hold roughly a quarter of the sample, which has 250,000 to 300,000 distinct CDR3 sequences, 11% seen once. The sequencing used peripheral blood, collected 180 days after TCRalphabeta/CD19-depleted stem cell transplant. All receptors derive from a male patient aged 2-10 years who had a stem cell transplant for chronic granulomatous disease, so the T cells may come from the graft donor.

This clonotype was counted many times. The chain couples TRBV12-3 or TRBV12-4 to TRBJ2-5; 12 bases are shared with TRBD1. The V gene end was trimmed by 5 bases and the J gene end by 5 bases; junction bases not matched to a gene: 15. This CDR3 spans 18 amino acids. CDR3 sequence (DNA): TGTGCCAGCAGTCCCTACTACCCGGGGACAGGGGGCGCGGAGACCCAGTACTTC. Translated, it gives CASSPYYPGTGGAETQYF.

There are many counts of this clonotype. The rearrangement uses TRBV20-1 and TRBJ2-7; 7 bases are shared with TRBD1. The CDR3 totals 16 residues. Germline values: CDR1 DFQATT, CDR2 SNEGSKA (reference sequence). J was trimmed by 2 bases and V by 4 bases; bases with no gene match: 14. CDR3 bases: TGCAGTGCTACCGGGACAGCAGTAAAACCCACCTACGAGCAGTACTTC. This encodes CSATGTAVKPTYEQYF.

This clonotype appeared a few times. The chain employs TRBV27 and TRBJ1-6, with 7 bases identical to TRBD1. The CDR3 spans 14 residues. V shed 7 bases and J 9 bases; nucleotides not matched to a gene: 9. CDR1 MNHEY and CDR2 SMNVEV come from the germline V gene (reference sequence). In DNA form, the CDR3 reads TGTGCCAGCACACGACAGGGTGGTGGTTCACCCCTCCACTTT. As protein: CASTRQGGGSPLHF.

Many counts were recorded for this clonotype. The CDR3 coding sequence is TGTGCCAGCAGCGACACTCATTCGAACACCGGGGAGCTGTTTTTT. Residues: CASSDTHSNTGELFF. The gene calls are TRBV7-2 and TRBJ2-2; unclear D gene. CDR1 and CDR2 from the germline V gene are SGHTA and FQGNSA. V gave up 5 bases and J gave up 0 bases, with 10 bases separating them. CDR3 size: 15 residues.

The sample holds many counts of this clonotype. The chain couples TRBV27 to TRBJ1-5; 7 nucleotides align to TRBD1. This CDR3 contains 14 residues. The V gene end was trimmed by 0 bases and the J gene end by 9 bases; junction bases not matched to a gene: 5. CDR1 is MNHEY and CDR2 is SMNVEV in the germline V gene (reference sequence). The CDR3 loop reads CASSLSTGAGPQHF. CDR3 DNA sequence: TGTGCCAGCAGTTTATCTACAGGGGCAGGGCCCCAGCATTTT.

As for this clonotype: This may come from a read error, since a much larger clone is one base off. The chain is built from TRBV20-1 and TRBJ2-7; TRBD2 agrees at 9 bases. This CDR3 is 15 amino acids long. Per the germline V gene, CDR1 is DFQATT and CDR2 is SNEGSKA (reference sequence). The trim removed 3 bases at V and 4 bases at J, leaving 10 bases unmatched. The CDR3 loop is CSARWAGGTTYEQYF. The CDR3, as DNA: TGCAGTGCTAGGTGGGCGGGAGGGACAACGTACGAGCAGTACTTC.

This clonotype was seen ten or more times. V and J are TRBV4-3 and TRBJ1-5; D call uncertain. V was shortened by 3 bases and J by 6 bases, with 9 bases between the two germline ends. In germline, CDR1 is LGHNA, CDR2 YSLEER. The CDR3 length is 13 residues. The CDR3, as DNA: TGCGCCAGCAGCCAGTCCCGGGGTCAGCCCCAGCATTTT. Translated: CASSQSRGQPQHF.

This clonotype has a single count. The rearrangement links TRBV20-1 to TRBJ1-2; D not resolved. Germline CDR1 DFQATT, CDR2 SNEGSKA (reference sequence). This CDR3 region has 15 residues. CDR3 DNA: TGCTGGGCCCAGGCTCCGGGCCAGGCGATGGGTGGCTACACCTTC. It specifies CWAQAPGQAMGGYTF.

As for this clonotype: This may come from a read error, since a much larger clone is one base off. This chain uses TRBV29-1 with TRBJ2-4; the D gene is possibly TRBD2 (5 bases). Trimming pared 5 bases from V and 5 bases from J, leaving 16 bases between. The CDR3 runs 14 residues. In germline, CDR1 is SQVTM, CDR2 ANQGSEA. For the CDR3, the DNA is TGCAGCGTTTGGAGTAGGACTGGGGAAAACATTCAGTACTTC. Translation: CSVWSRTGENIQYF.

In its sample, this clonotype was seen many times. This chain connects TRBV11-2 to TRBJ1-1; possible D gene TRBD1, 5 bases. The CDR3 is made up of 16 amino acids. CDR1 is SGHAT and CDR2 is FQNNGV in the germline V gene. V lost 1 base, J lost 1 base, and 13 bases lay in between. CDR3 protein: CASSLGDRVKNTEAFF. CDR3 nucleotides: TGTGCCAGCAGCTTAGGGGACCGCGTGAAGAACACTGAAGCTTTCTTT.